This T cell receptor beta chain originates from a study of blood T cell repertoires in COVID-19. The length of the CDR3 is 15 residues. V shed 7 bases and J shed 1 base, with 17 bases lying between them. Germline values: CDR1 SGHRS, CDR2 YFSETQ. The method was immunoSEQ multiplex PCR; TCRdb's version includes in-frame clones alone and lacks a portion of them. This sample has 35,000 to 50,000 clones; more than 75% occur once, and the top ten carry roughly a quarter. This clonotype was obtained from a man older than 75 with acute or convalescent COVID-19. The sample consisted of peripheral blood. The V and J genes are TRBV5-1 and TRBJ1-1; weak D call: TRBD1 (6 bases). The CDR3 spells CASGLGDRQNTEAFF. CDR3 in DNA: TGCGCCAGCGGACTGGGTGACAGGCAGAACACTGAAGCTTTCTTT.